The entry below gives a single TCR beta chain sequence along with its context. Authors' methods: Estimation of nucleated cell counts relied on the amplification of reference gene primers. The method was immunoSEQ multiplex PCR; TCRdb's version includes in-frame clones alone and lacks a portion of them. V, J and clone size were drawn from that table, and D and trimming were deduced from the DNA. The sample lists hundreds of thousands of clones; about 91% were seen once. The sample belongs to a study of blood T cell repertoires in COVID-19. For the study at large: Whether acute or convalescent, the COVID-19 samples came from the United States, Italy and Spain.

Recruits, aged roughly 18 to 95 years, lived in around 24 US areas. Germline CDR1 and CDR2: SGHRS and YFSETQ. CDR3 size: 13 residues. Trimming shortened V by 4 bases and J by 10 bases, and 12 bases separated the two germline ends. Input material: PBMCs or T cells enriched from blood (not recorded which). The source is a woman aged 50 to 60 with acute COVID-19. The chain is built from TRBV5-1 and TRBJ1-6, with D unclear. The CDR3 DNA reads as TGCGCCAGCAGCGTTGAGCCGCGGTCACCCCTCCACTTT. Its translation: CASSVEPRSPLHF.